A single sample gave rise to the 8 T cell receptor beta chains below, sequenced in a study of human T cells and chemical hapten exposure. The time point was: healthy volunteer bleed at 2 weeks. Whole blood, unfractionated, served as the material for total RNA extraction. TCRdb passed the RACE reads through MiXCR, listing each CDR3 protein once. The top ten hold roughly 1.8% of the sample, which has 130,000 or so distinct CDR3 sequences, more than 7.5% seen once. The sample taken for sequencing was whole blood. These receptors were collected from a male donor in good health. Some clones in this sample may be carry-over from other donors' samples.

This chain links TRBV29-1 with TRBJ2-2; 7 bases line up with TRBD2. Germline assignment: CDR1 SQVTM and CDR2 ANQGSEA. CDR3 length: 15 residues. After removal of 1 base from V and 3 bases from J, the junction contained 5 bases not matched to a gene. CDR3 loop: CSVEGGGGHTGELFF. CDR3 nucleotide sequence: TGCAGCGTTGAAGGGGGCGGGGGTCACACCGGGGAGCTGTTTTTT.

The chain has TRBV19 and TRBJ2-1, with D perhaps TRBD2 (6 bases). This CDR3 has 15 residues. V shed 0 bases and J shed 4 bases, with 10 bases lying between them. The germline gives CDR1 LNHDA, CDR2 SQIVND (reference sequence). CDR3 in amino acids: CASSIESGGYNEQFF. The DNA of the CDR3 is TGTGCCAGTAGTATAGAGAGTGGAGGGTACAATGAGCAGTTCTTC.

In this sample, this clonotype turned up a few times. The CDR3 DNA follows: TGTGCTAGTGGTTTCCCCCGGCAGGGTCCCACTGAAGCTTTCTTT. Translated, it gives CASGFPRQGPTEAFF. The chain joins TRBV12-5 to TRBJ1-1; tentative D call: TRBD1 (5 bases). The CDR3 spans 15 residues. Germline assignment: CDR1 LGHNT and CDR2 FRNRAP. The V end lost 3 bases, the J end lost 4 bases, and 15 bases lay between the germline ends.

This clonotype was seen only a few times. CDR3 in amino acids: CASSLEGRNSPLHF. CDR3 sequence (DNA): TGTGCCAGCAGTTTAGAGGGGAGGAATTCACCCCTCCACTTT. V is TRBV12-3 or TRBV12-4 and J is TRBJ1-6, with D possibly being TRBD1 (5 bases). There are 14 residues in the CDR3. V was pared by 1 base and J by 7 bases, with 8 bases between.

This clonotype was picked up many times. The CDR3 is CSARGDRGPYEQYF. DNA for the CDR3: TGCAGTGCTAGAGGCGACAGGGGCCCCTACGAGCAGTACTTC. This rearrangement joins TRBV20-1 to TRBJ2-7, with 8 bases lining up with TRBD1. This CDR3 comprises 14 residues. V was pared by 1 base and J by 2 bases, with 4 bases of the junction left unmatched. The germline V gene encodes CDR1 DFQATT and CDR2 SNEGSKA (reference sequence).

This clonotype was picked up a small number of times. The chain links TRBV12-5 to TRBJ2-3, with D hard to call. This CDR3 has 11 residues. V was pared by 7 bases and J by 4 bases, with 6 bases between. The germline V gene has CDR1 LGHNT and CDR2 FRNRAP. In DNA form, the CDR3 reads TGTGCTAGTGAAAGGGCAGATACGCAGTATTTT. Translating gives CASERADTQYF.

This clonotype was seen a handful of times. The chain combines TRBV6-1 with TRBJ1-5; no definite D call. There are 13 residues in the CDR3. The V end was cut by 8 bases, the J end by 4 bases, with 12 bases between. Germline values: CDR1 MNHNS, CDR2 SASEGT. The CDR3 bases are TGTGCCAGCGCCGAGTGGAGGAATCAGCCCCAGCATTTT. The encoded protein is CASAEWRNQPQHF.

This clonotype was counted only a few times. The rearrangement links TRBV12-3 or TRBV12-4 to TRBJ1-5; the match to TRBD1 covers 8 bases. Trimming removed 6 bases from V and 3 bases from J; junction bases left unmatched: 4. The CDR3 has 14 residues. The CDR3 spells CASSLDRVNQPQHF. The CDR3 nucleotides are TGTGCCAGCAGCCTGGACAGGGTCAATCAGCCCCAGCATTTT.